The clone carrying this TCR beta chain was found many times. The antigen remains undetermined. Trimming removed 1 base at V and 4 bases at J, with 10 bases between. Germline assignment: CDR1 SGHVS and CDR2 FNYEAQ. The CDR3 extends over 15 amino acids. The entry originates in a study of T cells after yellow fever vaccination. Study overall: The authors prepared low-cell-number fractions using SMART-Seq v4 Ultra Low Input. General study findings and limits: Reappearing after the booster were most of the clones from primary vaccination (almost 97% CD4, about 88% CD8).

Researchers made TCR cDNA using 5'RACE template switching, and this step added a universal primer site and UMIs. TCRdb recomputed calls from the 5' RACE reads with MiXCR, one row per CDR3 protein. This sample yields 100,000 to 150,000 distinct CDR3 sequences, of which more than 6% are seen a single time; 2% to 3% belongs to the top ten. This receptor was taken from a man between 18 and 29 years old who received the YFV17D yellow fever vaccine. Source: CD4+ T cells sorted from PBMCs, taken 10 to 11 days after the first yellow fever vaccination. The chain joins TRBV7-6 to TRBJ2-2, with D possibly matching TRBD1 (5 bases). CDR3 region: CASSLEGHPTGELFF. CDR3 DNA: TGTGCCAGCAGCTTAGAAGGACATCCCACCGGGGAGCTGTTTTTT. Filled out from reference TRBV7-6 and TRBJ2-2, the complete variable domain reads GAGVSQSPRYKVTKRGQDVALRCDPISGHVSLYWYRQALGQGPEFLTYFNYEAQQDKSGLPNDRFSAERPEGSISTLTIQRTEQRDSAMYRCASSLEGHPTGELFFGEGSRLTVL.